This entry describes one T cell receptor (beta chain). The junction had 3 bases not matched to a gene; V was cut back by 3 bases and J by 2 bases. Germline CDR1 reads SGHTA; CDR2 reads FQGNSA. CDR3 length: 14 amino acids. The entry originates in a study of PD-1 blockade in classical Hodgkin lymphoma. Noted time point: newly diagnosed, previously untreated cHL patient sample. Profiled with immunoSEQ multiplex PCR; TCRdb holds only in-frame clones, not every one. The profile shows roughly 77,000 clones, over 90% of them singletons. Sequencing was carried out using peripheral blood mononuclear cells (PBMCs). The chain employs TRBV7-2 and TRBJ2-7; 8 positions match TRBD2. The source of this sequence is a human donor with classical Hodgkin lymphoma. CDR3 bases: TGTGCCAGCAGCTTGGGACTAGGTCCCTACGAGCAGTACTTC. Amino acids: CASSLGLGPYEQYF.